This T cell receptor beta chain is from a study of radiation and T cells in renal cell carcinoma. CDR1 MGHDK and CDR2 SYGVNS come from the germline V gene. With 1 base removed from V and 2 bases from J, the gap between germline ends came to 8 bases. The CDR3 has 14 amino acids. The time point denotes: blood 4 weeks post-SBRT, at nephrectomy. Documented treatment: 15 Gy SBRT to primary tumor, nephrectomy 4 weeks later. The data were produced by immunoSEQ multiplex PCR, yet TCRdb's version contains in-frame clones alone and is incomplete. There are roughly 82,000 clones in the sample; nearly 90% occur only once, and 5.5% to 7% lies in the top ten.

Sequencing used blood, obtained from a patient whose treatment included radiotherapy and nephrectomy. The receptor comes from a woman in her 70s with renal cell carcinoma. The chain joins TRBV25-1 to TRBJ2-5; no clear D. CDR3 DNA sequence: TGTGCCAGCAGTGAATGGGCACCACAAGAGACCCAGTACTTC. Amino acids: CASSEWAPQETQYF. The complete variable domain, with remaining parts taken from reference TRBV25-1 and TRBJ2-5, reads EADIYQTPRYLVIGTGKKITLECSQTMGHDKMYWYQQDPGMELHLIHYSYGVNSTEKGDLSSESTVSRIRTEHFPLTLESARPSHTSQYLCASSEWAPQETQYFGPGTRLLVL.